These 10 T cell receptor beta chains were sequenced from one sample in a study of early T cells in non-severe SARS-CoV-2 infection. TCRdb processed the 5' RACE reads anew with MiXCR; each CDR3 protein has one entry. The table includes tens of thousands of distinct CDR3 sequences, about 10% detected once. Material: whole blood. These receptors were obtained from an adult who was a healthcare worker with PCR-confirmed SARS-CoV-2 infection or an uninfected control (not recorded which).

The chain has TRBV7-2 and TRBJ2-7, with D hard to call. Trimming took 5 bases from V and 4 from J, leaving 6 bases between them. Germline V gene data show CDR1 as SGHTA and CDR2 as FQGNSA. This CDR3 contains 11 residues. The CDR3 region is CASSLWYEQYF. In DNA form, the CDR3 reads TGTGCCAGCAGCCTCTGGTACGAGCAGTACTTC.

This clonotype was seen many times. The V call is TRBV11-2, the J call TRBJ1-4; D is uncertain. The V end lost 2 bases, the J end lost 0 bases, and 4 bases lay between the germline ends. CDR3 length: 14 residues. CDR1 and CDR2 from the germline V gene are SGHAT and FQNNGV. CDR3 sequence reads: CASSLYTTNEKLFF. CDR3 nucleotide sequence: TGTGCCAGCAGCTTATATACAACTAATGAAAAACTGTTTTTT.

J is TRBJ2-7 and V is TRBV3-1; tentatively, D is TRBD1 (5 bases). V was clipped by 0 bases and J by 0 bases, with 15 bases between them. Germline V gene sequence: CDR1 LGHDT, CDR2 YNNKEL (reference sequence). The CDR3 totals 17 residues. As DNA, the CDR3 is TGTGCCAGCAGCCAAGATAATAGGGGCTCAGACTCCTACGAGCAGTACTTC. Translated: CASSQDNRGSDSYEQYF.

The V call is TRBV9, the J call TRBJ1-1; D is ambiguous. Germline CDR1 SGDLS, CDR2 YYNGEE. The V end was cut by 1 base, the J end by 0 bases, with 7 bases between. The CDR3 extends over 14 amino acids. In nucleotides, the CDR3 is TGTGCCAGCAGCGTAAGTTCGGTGAACACTGAAGCTTTCTTT. Translated, it gives CASSVSSVNTEAFF.

This clonotype was detected once. The junction departs from germline at one end; a sequencing error may be responsible. The V call is TRBV12-3 or TRBV12-4, the J call TRBJ2-1, with a tentative D call TRBD2 (6 bases). This CDR3 has 17 amino acids. The CDR3 protein is CATSSIGGTFSYNEQFF. CDR3 DNA: TGTGCCACCAGTTCTATAGGCGGGACCTTCTCCTACAATGAGCAGTTCTTC.

This clonotype was counted many times. The V and J genes are TRBV25-1 and TRBJ2-6, with TRBD1 matching over 11 bases. Germline V gene sequence: CDR1 MGHDK, CDR2 SYGVNS. The CDR3 extends over 19 amino acids. Losses at the gene ends were 5 bases for V and 1 base for J; bases not matched to a gene: 10. CDR3 loop: CASSPHGTGGASGANVLTF. In DNA, the CDR3 is TGTGCCAGCAGTCCACATGGGACAGGGGGGGCGTCTGGGGCCAACGTCCTGACTTTC.

The V and J genes are TRBV27 and TRBJ2-3; 7 nucleotides agree with TRBD2. V was pared by 2 bases and J by 0 bases, with 2 bases of the junction left unmatched. Looked up from germline, CDR1 is MNHEY and CDR2 is SMNVEV (reference sequence). The CDR3 length is 15 residues. CDR3 sequence (DNA): TGTGCCAGCAGTTTACTAGCGGCTAGCACAGATACGCAGTATTTT. It specifies CASSLLAASTDTQYF.

The CDR3 loop reads CASSRTGGWINQPQHF. The CDR3, as DNA: TGTGCCAGCAGCCGAACAGGGGGCTGGATCAATCAGCCCCAGCATTTT. The chain is built from TRBV6-5 and TRBJ1-5; TRBD1 aligns across 9 bases. The CDR3 spans 16 residues. Unmatched junction bases numbered 9, after V lost 6 bases and J lost 3 bases. Looked up from germline, CDR1 is MNHEY and CDR2 is SVGAGI.

This clonotype has a count of ten or more. CDR3: CSATGGRETQYF. The CDR3 nucleotides are TGCAGTGCTACAGGGGGCCGAGAGACCCAGTACTTC. The chain combines TRBV20-1 with TRBJ2-5, with 8 bases matching TRBD1. The germline V gene has CDR1 DFQATT and CDR2 SNEGSKA (reference sequence). With V trimmed by 4 bases and J by 4 bases, 2 bases remained unmatched. There are 12 residues in the CDR3.

V is TRBV12-3 or TRBV12-4 and J is TRBJ2-1, with 12 bases lining up with TRBD1. J lost 13 bases, V lost 6 bases, and 13 bases had no gene match. This CDR3 has 15 residues. CDR3 sequence (DNA): TGTGCCAGCAGCCCTGGCGGGGACAGGGGGCATCGCCAGTTCTTC. Residues: CASSPGGDRGHRQFF.